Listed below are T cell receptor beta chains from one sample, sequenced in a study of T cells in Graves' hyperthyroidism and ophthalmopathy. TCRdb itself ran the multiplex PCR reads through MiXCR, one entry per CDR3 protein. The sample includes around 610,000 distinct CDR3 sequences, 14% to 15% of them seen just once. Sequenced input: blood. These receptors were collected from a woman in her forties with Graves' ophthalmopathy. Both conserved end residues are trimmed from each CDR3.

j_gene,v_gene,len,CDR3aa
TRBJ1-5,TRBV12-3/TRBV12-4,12,ASSFGFGNQPQH
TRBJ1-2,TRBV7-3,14,ASSPGGDRASYGYT
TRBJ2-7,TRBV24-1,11,ATSDGGRAEQY
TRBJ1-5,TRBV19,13,ASSLGTPYNQPQH
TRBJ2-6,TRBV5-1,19,ASSQRDPRTGIISGANVLT
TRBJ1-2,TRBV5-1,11,ASKEGAGYGYT
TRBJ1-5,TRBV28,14,ASTDRAGGWGQPQH
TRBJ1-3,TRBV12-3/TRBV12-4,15,ASSPGEGLMTGNTIY
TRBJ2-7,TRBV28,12,ASSLWLAGEREY
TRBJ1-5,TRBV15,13,ATSTPGVPNQPQH
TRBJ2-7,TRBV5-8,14,ASSLAYGTGNYEQY
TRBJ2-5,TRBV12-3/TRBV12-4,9,ASNFRDTQY
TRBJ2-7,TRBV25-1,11,ASKRTGDYEQY
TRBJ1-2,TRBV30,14,AWSPQIPGQIYGYT
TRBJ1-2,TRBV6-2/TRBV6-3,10,ASSLQEDGYT
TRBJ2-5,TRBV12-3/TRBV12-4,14,ASRPGLAGGPETQY
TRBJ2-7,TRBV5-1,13,ASSLRTSGRYEQY
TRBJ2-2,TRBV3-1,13,ASSYSGIRSGELF
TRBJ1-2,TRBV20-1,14,SARDPGVGGGDGYT
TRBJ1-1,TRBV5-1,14,ASSFRQGERGTEAF
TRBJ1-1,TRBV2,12,ASSRGSLGTEAF
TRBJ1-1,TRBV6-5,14,ASSNPSLPGRSEAF
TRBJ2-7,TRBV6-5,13,ASSYSGGNRYEQY
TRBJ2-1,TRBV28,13,ASSLTSGRLFEQF
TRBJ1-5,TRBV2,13,ASNQGRYSNQPQH
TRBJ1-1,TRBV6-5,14,ASSTLVQGLNTEAF
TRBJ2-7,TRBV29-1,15,SVEPGDRDRGTYEQY
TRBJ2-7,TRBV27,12,ASSPWGRRDEQY
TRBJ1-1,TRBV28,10,ASSRTEGEAF
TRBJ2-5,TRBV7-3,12,ASSLGLAGGTQY
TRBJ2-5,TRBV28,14,ASRNRQGAMRETQY
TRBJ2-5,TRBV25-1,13,ASSDLAGVQETQY
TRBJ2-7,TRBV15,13,ATSRDYGSTYEQY
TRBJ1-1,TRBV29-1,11,SVLNRGYTEAF
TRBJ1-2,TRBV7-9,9,ASSDRDGYT
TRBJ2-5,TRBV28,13,ASSLFGGRSRTQY
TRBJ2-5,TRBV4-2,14,ASSQDRASGAETQY
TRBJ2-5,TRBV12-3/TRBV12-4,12,ASRRTSGRETQY
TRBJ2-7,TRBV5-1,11,ASSTWEMYEQY
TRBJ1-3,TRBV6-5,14,ASSRDRGLSGNTIY
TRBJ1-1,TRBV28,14,ASSFPGTGDGGEAF
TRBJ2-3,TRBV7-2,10,ASSLDVDTQY
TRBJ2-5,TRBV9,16,ASVLYCRTSGSLETQY
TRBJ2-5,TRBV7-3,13,ASSSLAGVAETQY
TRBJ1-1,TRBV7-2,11,ASSLGKGTEAF
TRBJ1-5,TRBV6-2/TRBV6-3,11,ASSSENRQPQH
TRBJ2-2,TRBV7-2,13,ASRAGTVFTGELF
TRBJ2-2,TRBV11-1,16,ASSLARLAGPMPGELF
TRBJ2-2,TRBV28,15,ASSLPALAGDSGELF
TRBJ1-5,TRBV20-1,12,SAVTGKGFQPQH
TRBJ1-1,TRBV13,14,ASSLGPGQVNTEAF
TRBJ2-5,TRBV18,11,ASSPTGIETQY
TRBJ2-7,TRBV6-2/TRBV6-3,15,ASRRTGRLAGAGEQY